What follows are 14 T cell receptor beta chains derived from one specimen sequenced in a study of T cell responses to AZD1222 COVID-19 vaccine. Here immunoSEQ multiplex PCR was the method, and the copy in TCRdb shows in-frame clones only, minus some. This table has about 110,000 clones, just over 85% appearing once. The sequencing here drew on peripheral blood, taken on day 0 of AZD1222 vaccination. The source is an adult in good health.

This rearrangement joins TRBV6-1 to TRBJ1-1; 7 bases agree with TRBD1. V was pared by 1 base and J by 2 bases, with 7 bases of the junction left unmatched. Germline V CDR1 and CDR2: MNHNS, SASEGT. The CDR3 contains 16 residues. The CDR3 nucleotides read TGTGCCAGCAGTGAAGAAGGGGACAGTAGAAACACTGAAGCTTTCTTT. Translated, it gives CASSEEGDSRNTEAFF.

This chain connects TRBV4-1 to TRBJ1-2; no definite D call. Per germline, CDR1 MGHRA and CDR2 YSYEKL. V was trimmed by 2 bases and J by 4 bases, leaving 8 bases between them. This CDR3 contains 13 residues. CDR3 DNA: TGCGCCAGCAGCCAACCCCGCGCCTATGGCTACACCTTC. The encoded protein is CASSQPRAYGYTF.

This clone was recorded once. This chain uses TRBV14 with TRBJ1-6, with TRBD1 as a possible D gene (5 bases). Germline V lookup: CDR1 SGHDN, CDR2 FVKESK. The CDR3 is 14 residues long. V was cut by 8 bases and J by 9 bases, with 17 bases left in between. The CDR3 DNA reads TGTGCCAGCCAATCGCAGGGACGTAGTTCACCCCTCCACTTT. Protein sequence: CASQSQGRSSPLHF. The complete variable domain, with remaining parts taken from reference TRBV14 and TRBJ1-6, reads EAGVTQFPSHSVIEKGQTVTLRCDPISGHDNLYWYRRVMGKEIKFLLHFVKESKQDESGMPNNRFLAERTGGTYSTLKVQPAELEDSGVYFCASQSQGRSSPLHFGNGTRLTVT.

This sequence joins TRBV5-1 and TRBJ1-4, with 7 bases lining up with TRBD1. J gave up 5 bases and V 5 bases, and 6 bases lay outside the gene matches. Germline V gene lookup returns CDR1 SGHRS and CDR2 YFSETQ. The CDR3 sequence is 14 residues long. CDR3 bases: TGCGCCAGCAGTACAGGGGAGTTAAATGAAAAACTGTTTTTT. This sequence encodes CASSTGELNEKLFF.

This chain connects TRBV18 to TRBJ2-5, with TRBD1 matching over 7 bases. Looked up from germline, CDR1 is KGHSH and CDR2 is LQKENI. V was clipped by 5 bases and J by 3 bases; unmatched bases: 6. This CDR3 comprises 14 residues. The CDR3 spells CASSSQGIKETQYF. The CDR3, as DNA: TGTGCCAGCTCATCACAGGGGATTAAAGAGACCCAGTACTTC.

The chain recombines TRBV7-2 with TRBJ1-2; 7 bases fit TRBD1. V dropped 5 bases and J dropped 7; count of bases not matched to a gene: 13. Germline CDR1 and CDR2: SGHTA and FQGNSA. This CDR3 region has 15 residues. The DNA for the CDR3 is TGTGCCAGCAGCCGCGGGGCCGGGACAGTAGGTGGCTACACCTTC. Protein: CASSRGAGTVGGYTF.

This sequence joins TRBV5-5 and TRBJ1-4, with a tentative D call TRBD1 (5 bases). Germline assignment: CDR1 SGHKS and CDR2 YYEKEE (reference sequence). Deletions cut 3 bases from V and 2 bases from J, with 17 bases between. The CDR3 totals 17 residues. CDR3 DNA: TGTGCCAGCAGCTGGGGCAGTGGGGTTGCCACTAATGAAAAACTGTTTTTT. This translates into CASSWGSGVATNEKLFF.

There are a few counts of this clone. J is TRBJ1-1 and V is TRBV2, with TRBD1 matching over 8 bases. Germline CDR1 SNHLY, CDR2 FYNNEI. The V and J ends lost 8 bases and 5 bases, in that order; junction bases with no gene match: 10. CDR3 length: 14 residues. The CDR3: CASGSTGGGTEAFF. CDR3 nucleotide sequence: TGTGCCAGCGGCTCTACAGGGGGTGGTACTGAAGCTTTCTTT.

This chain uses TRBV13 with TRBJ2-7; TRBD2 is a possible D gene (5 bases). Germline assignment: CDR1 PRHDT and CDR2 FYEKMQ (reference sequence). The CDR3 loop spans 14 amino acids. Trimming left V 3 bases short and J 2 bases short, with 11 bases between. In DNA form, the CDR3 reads TGTGCCAGCAGCTTTGGCAGGAGGCCCTACGAGCAGTACTTC. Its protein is CASSFGRRPYEQYF.

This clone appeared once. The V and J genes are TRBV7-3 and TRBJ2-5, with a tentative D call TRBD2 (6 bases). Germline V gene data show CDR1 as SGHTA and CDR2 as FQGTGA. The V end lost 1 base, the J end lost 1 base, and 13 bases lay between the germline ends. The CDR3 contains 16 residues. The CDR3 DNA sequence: TGTGCCAGCAGCTTAATGGGAGGCAGCACCCAAGAGACCCAGTACTTC. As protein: CASSLMGGSTQETQYF.

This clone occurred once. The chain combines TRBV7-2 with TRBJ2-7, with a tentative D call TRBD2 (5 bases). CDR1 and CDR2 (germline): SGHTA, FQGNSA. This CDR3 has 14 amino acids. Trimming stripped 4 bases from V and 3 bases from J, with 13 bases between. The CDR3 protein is CASSSQIGDYEQYF. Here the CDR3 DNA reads TGTGCCAGCAGCTCGCAAATCGGGGACTACGAGCAGTACTTC.

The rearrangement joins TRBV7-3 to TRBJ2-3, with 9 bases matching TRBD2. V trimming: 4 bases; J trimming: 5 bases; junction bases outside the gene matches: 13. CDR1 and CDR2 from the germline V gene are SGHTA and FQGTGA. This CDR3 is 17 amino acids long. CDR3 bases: TGTGCCAGCAGCTCCCCTCGCGGGGGGGCCGAGGGAGATACGCAGTATTTT. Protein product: CASSSPRGGAEGDTQYF.

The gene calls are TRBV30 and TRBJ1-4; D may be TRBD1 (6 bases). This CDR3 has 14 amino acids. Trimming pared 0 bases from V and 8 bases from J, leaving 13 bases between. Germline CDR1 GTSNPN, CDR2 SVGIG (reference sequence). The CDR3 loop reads CAWSVRGALEKLFF. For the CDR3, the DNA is TGTGCCTGGAGTGTTCGGGGGGCCCTGGAAAAACTGTTTTTT.

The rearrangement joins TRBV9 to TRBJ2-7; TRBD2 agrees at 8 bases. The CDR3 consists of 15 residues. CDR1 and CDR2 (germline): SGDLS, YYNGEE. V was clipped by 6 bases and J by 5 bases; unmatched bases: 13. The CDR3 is CASNGYGGAWDEQYF. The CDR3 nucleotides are TGTGCCAGCAACGGCTACGGGGGGGCGTGGGACGAGCAGTACTTC.